Detailed here is one TCR beta chain. Per the study methods: Amplified reference gene primers provided the basis for estimating nucleated cell counts. Sequenced by immunoSEQ multiplex PCR; TCRdb stores in-frame clones only, minus some. The V and J calls and clone size are taken from that table; D and trimming were inferred from the DNA. The sample gives about 180,000 clones, roughly 88% of which show up once; 6% to 7% is in the top ten. This record belongs to a study of blood T cell repertoires in COVID-19. Study summary: Specimens from acute and convalescent COVID-19 originated in the United States, Italy and Spain.

With 5 bases clipped from V and 4 bases from J, the junction kept 8 bases outside the gene matches. CDR3 length: 16 residues. CDR1 and CDR2 (germline): MDHEN, SYDVKM. The chain employs TRBV28 and TRBJ1-3; 10 bases map to TRBD1. This TCR was sampled from a woman aged 40-49 years with COVID-19, enrolled during active disease. Material for sequencing was peripheral blood. CDR3 amino acids: CASSTAGTGAGNTIYF. The CDR3 DNA sequence: TGTGCCAGCAGTACGGCCGGGACAGGGGCGGGAAACACCATATATTTT.